The 25 T cell receptor beta chains below all came from one sample that was sequenced in a study of CD8 T cells in ankylosing spondylitis. MiXCR, applied by TCRdb to the 5' RACE reads, yields one record per CDR3 protein. The table lists around 340,000 distinct CDR3 sequences, 20% of them singletons. Sequencing was carried out using blood, either unsorted or a sorted T cell fraction (not recorded which). Receptors were obtained from a male donor with ankylosing spondylitis or in good health (not recorded which).

The chain uses TRBV21-1 and TRBJ1-1; TRBD1, as called in the table, went unchecked against the DNA. TRBV21-1 has pseudogene status. The CDR3 sequence is 17 residues long. CDR3 nucleotides: TGTGCCAGCAGCAAAGGGTGGGCAGGGGACAATAACACTGAAGCTTTCTTT. Encoded protein: CASSKGWAGDNNTEAFF.

This chain uses TRBV27 with TRBJ2-1; D uncertain. CDR3 length: 13 amino acids. In germline, CDR1 is MNHEY, CDR2 SMNVEV (reference sequence). Trimming took 6 bases from V and 8 from J, leaving 14 bases between them. The CDR3 nucleotides are TGTGCCAGCAGCGACCTGAACGACGATGAGCAGTTCTTC. Translating gives CASSDLNDDEQFF.

This clonotype occurred a few times. The gene calls are TRBV28 and TRBJ1-1, with D uncertain. The V end was cut by 6 bases, the J end by 1 base, with 9 bases between. In germline, CDR1 is MDHEN, CDR2 SYDVKM. The CDR3 runs to 13 residues. The CDR3: CASSRLRNTEAFF. The CDR3 DNA reads as TGTGCCAGCAGCCGACTCCGGAACACTGAAGCTTTCTTT. Filled out from reference TRBV28 and TRBJ1-1, the complete variable domain reads DVKVTQSSRYLVKRTGEKVFLECVQDMDHENMFWYRQDPGLGLRLIYFSYDVKMKEKGDIPEGYSVSREKKERFSLILESASTNQTSMYLCASSRLRNTEAFFGQGTRLTVV.

CDR3 bases: TGTGCCAGCAGCCACACATCTAAAGAGCAGTACTTC. It encodes CASSHTSKEQYF. V usage is TRBV11-2 and J usage is TRBJ2-7; no definite D call. V was clipped by 5 bases and J by 7 bases, with 12 bases between them. The CDR3 consists of 12 residues. CDR1 is SGHAT and CDR2 is FQNNGV in the germline V gene.

The V and J genes are TRBV18 and TRBJ2-1; TRBD2 might be the D (6 bases). The CDR3 has 17 amino acids. Germline V gives CDR1 KGHSH, CDR2 LQKENI. The ends were cut back, 1 base at V and 4 bases at J, with 17 bases in the middle. The CDR3 sequence: CASSPLSGGVIYNEQFF. The CDR3 DNA reads TGTGCCAGCTCACCACTCTCTGGCGGGGTGATTTACAATGAGCAGTTCTTC. The full variable domain, in which reference TRBV18 and TRBJ2-1 provide the parts outside the CDR3, is NAGVMQNPRHLVRRRGQEARLRCSPMKGHSHVYWYRQLPEEGLKFMVYLQKENIIDESGMPKERFSAEFPKEGPSILRIQQVVRGDSAAYFCASSPLSGGVIYNEQFFGPGTRLTVL.

This rearrangement joins TRBV5-1 to TRBJ2-6, with D possibly being TRBD1 (6 bases). V was pared by 6 bases and J by 8 bases, with 9 bases between. The CDR3 runs 12 residues. CDR1 is SGHRS, CDR2 YFSETQ, per germline. This CDR3 is CASIRGSNVLTF. For the CDR3, the DNA is TGCGCCAGCATAAGGGGGTCCAACGTCCTGACTTTC.

V usage is TRBV28 and J usage is TRBJ2-5, with 11 bases identical to TRBD2. This CDR3 region has 17 residues. V lost 3 bases to trimming and J lost 4 bases; unmatched junction nucleotides: 10. CDR1 MDHEN and CDR2 SYDVKM come from the germline V gene. CDR3 amino acids: CASSLSPLAGGRETQYF. CDR3 in DNA: TGTGCCAGCAGTTTGTCCCCGCTAGCGGGGGGACGAGAGACCCAGTACTTC.

This clonotype has only a few counts. CDR3 nucleotide sequence: TGTGCCAGCAGTTTAGGGGCCGTTGACGGATACAATGAGCAGTTCTTC. Protein sequence: CASSLGAVDGYNEQFF. V gene TRBV12-3 or TRBV12-4 combines with J gene TRBJ2-1; D remains ambiguous. The length of the CDR3 is 16 residues. V was shortened by 1 base and J by 4 bases, with 14 bases between the two germline ends.

In this sample, this clonotype turned up a few times. The V and J genes are TRBV12-3 or TRBV12-4 and TRBJ2-7; no reliable D call. The CDR3 runs to 14 residues. Trimming removed 3 bases from V and 4 bases from J, with 13 bases in between. For the CDR3, the DNA is TGTGCCAGCAGTTTGTCACTCAAAGCTTACGAGCAGTACTTC. Translation gives CASSLSLKAYEQYF.

The rearrangement joins TRBV12-3 or TRBV12-4 to TRBJ1-2, with a possible D match to TRBD1 (5 bases). Deletions cut 0 bases from V and 4 bases from J, with 9 bases between. The CDR3 totals 14 residues. The CDR3 region is CASSLAAGPYGYTF. CDR3 DNA sequence: TGTGCCAGCAGTTTAGCGGCAGGGCCCTATGGCTACACCTTC.

The chain carries TRBV28 and TRBJ2-5, with TRBD2 matching over 8 bases. The V and J ends lost 6 bases and 2 bases, in that order; junction bases with no gene match: 8. Germline CDR1 and CDR2: MDHEN and SYDVKM. The CDR3 is made up of 15 amino acids. The CDR3 DNA reads TGTGCCAGCAGGTCCCTCGGGGGGGATCAAGAGACCCAGTACTTC. It specifies CASRSLGGDQETQYF. Looking up the rest from reference TRBV28 and TRBJ2-5 gives the full variable domain: DVKVTQSSRYLVKRTGEKVFLECVQDMDHENMFWYRQDPGLGLRLIYFSYDVKMKEKGDIPEGYSVSREKKERFSLILESASTNQTSMYLCASRSLGGDQETQYFGPGTRLLVL.

CDR3 sequence: CASSRDRGSVSSLAAYEQYF. The CDR3, as DNA: TGTGCCAGCAGCCGGGACAGGGGATCGGTTTCGTCCCTAGCTGCCTACGAGCAGTACTTC. This rearrangement joins TRBV11-2 to TRBJ2-7, with 10 bases lining up with TRBD1. The trim removed 5 bases at V and 2 bases at J, leaving 21 bases unmatched. The CDR3 loop spans 20 amino acids. The germline CDR1 and CDR2 sequences are SGHAT and FQNNGV.

This clonotype was recorded a few times. The chain combines TRBV12-3 or TRBV12-4 with TRBJ2-7; D perhaps matches TRBD1 (7 bases). Trimming left V 3 bases short and J 3 bases short, with 12 bases between. This CDR3 is built from 14 residues. CDR3 in amino acids: CASSFPGGNYEQYF. The CDR3 DNA reads as TGTGCCAGCAGTTTTCCAGGGGGGAACTACGAGCAGTACTTC.

The CDR3 protein is CASSPDFLGTQYF. The CDR3 DNA reads TGTGCCAGCAGCCCCGACTTCCTCGGGACCCAGTACTTC. The chain is built from TRBV5-6 and TRBJ2-5; D not certain. The V gene's germline CDR1 is SGHDT and CDR2 YYEEEE. CDR3 length equals 13 residues. V lost 4 bases to trimming and J lost 7 bases, with 14 bases between them.

V and J are TRBV24-1 and TRBJ2-3; D is uncertain. Trimming shortened V by 1 base and J by 2 bases, and 12 bases separated the two germline ends. The CDR3 sequence is 16 residues long. Germline CDR1 is KGHDR and CDR2 is SFDVKD. The CDR3 loop reads CATSDFARADTDTQYF. CDR3 bases: TGTGCCACCAGTGATTTTGCTAGGGCTGACACAGATACGCAGTATTTT.

The J gene is TRBJ2-3, the V gene TRBV20-1; possibly TRBD1 for D (7 bases). This CDR3 comprises 13 residues. V lost 0 bases to trimming and J lost 9 bases, with 13 bases between them. Germline V lookup: CDR1 DFQATT, CDR2 SNEGSKA (reference sequence). CDR3 loop: CSARERDSRTQYF. CDR3 DNA sequence: TGCAGTGCTAGAGAGCGGGACAGTCGGACGCAGTATTTT.

The rearrangement joins TRBV24-1 to TRBJ2-7; possibly TRBD2 for D (6 bases). The V and J ends lost 4 bases and 0 bases respectively, with 6 bases between them. The CDR3 is 13 amino acids. CDR1 and CDR2 from the germline V gene are KGHDR and SFDVKD. CDR3 protein: CATSDGSSYEQYF. Written as DNA, the CDR3 is TGTGCCACCAGTGACGGGAGCTCCTACGAGCAGTACTTC.

This chain uses TRBV12-3 or TRBV12-4 with TRBJ2-3; D remains unclear. Deletions cut 0 bases from V and 6 bases from J, with 7 bases between. The CDR3 consists of 13 residues. The CDR3 loop reads CASSLALVDTQYF. The DNA for the CDR3 is TGTGCCAGCAGTTTAGCGCTTGTTGATACGCAGTATTTT.

The rearrangement links TRBV6-1 to TRBJ2-1; 9 bases agree with TRBD2. The CDR3 is made up of 16 amino acids. After removal of 1 base from V and 3 bases from J, the junction contained 4 bases not matched to a gene. Germline CDR1 is MNHNS and CDR2 is SASEGT. CDR3: CASSEVGSGGYNEQFF. CDR3 nucleotides: TGTGCCAGCAGTGAAGTGGGTAGCGGGGGCTACAATGAGCAGTTCTTC.

The genes are TRBV5-1 and TRBJ2-7; D not resolved. CDR3 length equals 16 residues. Per the germline V gene, CDR1 is SGHRS and CDR2 is YFSETQ. V was pared by 0 bases and J by 0 bases, with 13 bases between. CDR3 DNA sequence: TGCGCCAGCAGCTTGGAGGTCCCTTCTAGCTCCTACGAGCAGTACTTC. It specifies CASSLEVPSSSYEQYF.

The chain couples TRBV5-1 to TRBJ2-1; perhaps TRBD1 as D (6 bases). In germline, CDR1 is SGHRS, CDR2 YFSETQ. The CDR3 spans 20 residues. The ends were cut back, 1 base at V and 4 bases at J, with 27 bases in the middle. The CDR3 region is CASSLPRLSTGKGRYNEQFF. For the CDR3, the DNA is TGCGCCAGCAGCTTGCCTAGACTTTCTACAGGGAAGGGGCGTTACAATGAGCAGTTCTTC.

This clonotype was picked up a small number of times. This chain uses TRBV6-2 or TRBV6-3 with TRBJ2-1, with D perhaps matching TRBD2 (6 bases). Per germline, CDR1 MNHEY and CDR2 SVGEGT. This CDR3 is built from 15 residues. Trimming shortened V by 0 bases and J by 5 bases, and 11 bases separated the two germline ends. Here the CDR3 DNA reads TGTGCCAGCAGTTACTCCGGGGGAGTCGACAATGAGCAGTTCTTC. It codes for CASSYSGGVDNEQFF.

This clonotype appeared many times. CDR3 region: CASRASGDSSYEQYF. The CDR3 bases are TGTGCCAGCAGGGCTAGCGGGGACAGCTCCTACGAGCAGTACTTC. The genes are TRBV6-1 and TRBJ2-7; TRBD2 aligns across 9 bases. Looked up from germline, CDR1 is MNHNS and CDR2 is SASEGT. This CDR3 is 15 amino acids long. J was trimmed by 0 bases and V by 6 bases; bases with no gene match: 6.

The chain uses TRBV30 and TRBJ2-1, with D maybe TRBD2 (6 bases). The CDR3 has 12 residues. Germline V gives CDR1 GTSNPN, CDR2 SVGIG (reference sequence). V dropped 4 bases and J dropped 3 bases, with 7 bases sitting between them. The CDR3 nucleotides are TGTGCCTGGACGGACTACTACAATGAGCAGTTCTTC. The encoded protein is CAWTDYYNEQFF.

The chain combines TRBV29-1 with TRBJ2-7; no firm D call. Between the trimmed V and J ends, which lost 6 bases and 4 bases, there was a span of 19 bases. CDR3 length: 14 amino acids. Per germline, CDR1 SQVTM and CDR2 ANQGSEA. The chain's CDR3 is CSVRPELVGYEQYF. The DNA for the CDR3 is TGCAGCGTCCGCCCGGAACTCGTGGGATACGAGCAGTACTTC.